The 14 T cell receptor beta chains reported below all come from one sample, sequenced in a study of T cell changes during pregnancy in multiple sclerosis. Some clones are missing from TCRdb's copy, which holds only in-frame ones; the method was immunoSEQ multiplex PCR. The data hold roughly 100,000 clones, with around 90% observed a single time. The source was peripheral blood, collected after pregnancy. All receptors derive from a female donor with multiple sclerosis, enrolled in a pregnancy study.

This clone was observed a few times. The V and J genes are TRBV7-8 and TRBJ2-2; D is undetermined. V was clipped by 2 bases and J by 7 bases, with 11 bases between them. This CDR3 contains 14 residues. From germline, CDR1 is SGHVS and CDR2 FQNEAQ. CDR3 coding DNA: TGTGCCAGCAGCTTATCCAGCGAGAGCGGGGAGCTGTTTTTT. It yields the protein CASSLSSESGELFF.

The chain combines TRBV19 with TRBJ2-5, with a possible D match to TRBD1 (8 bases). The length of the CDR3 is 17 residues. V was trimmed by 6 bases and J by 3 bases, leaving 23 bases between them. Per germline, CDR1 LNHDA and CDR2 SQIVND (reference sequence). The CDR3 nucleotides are TGTGCCAGTAGCCCCCCGGGACAGGCACTAGCGAAAGAGACCCAGTACTTC. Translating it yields CASSPPGQALAKETQYF.

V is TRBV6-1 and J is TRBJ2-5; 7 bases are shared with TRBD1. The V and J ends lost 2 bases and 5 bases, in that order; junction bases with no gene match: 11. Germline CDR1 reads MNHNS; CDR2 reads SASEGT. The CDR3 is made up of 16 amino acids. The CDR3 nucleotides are TGTGCCAGCAGTGAAAGGCAGGGAAGGGGGCGGGAGACCCAGTACTTC. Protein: CASSERQGRGRETQYF.

This CDR3 reads CASSVGLAGGYEQYF. The CDR3 DNA reads as TGTGCCAGCAGCGTAGGACTAGCGGGAGGCTACGAGCAGTACTTC. The V call is TRBV2, the J call TRBJ2-7; the match to TRBD2 covers 14 bases. The V gene's germline CDR1 is SNHLY and CDR2 FYNNEI. This CDR3 is built from 15 residues. J gave up 3 bases and V 6 bases, and 4 bases lay outside the gene matches.

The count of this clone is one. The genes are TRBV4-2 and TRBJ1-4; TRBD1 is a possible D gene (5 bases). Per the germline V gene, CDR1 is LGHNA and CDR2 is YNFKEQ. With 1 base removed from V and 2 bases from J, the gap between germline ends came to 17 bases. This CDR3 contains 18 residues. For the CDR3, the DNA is TGTGCCAGCAGCCAAGGGGCCACCAGGGCCGCGACTAATGAAAAACTGTTTTTT. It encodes CASSQGATRAATNEKLFF.

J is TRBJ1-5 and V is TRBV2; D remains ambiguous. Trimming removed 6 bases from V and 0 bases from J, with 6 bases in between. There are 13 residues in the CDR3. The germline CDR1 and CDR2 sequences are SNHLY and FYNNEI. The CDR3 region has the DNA TGTGCCAGCAGGCCAGATAGCAATCAGCCCCAGCATTTT. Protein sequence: CASRPDSNQPQHF.

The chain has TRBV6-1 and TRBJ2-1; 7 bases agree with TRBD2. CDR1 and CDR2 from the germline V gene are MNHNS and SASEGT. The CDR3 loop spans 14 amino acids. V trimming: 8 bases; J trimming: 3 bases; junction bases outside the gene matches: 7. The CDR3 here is CASGEGSFYNEQFF. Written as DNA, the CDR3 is TGTGCCAGCGGGGAGGGATCCTTCTACAATGAGCAGTTCTTC.

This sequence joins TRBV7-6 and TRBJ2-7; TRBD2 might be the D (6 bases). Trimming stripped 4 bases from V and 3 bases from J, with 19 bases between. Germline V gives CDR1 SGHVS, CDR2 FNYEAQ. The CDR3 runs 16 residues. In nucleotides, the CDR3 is TGTGCCAGCAGCTCGAATCTAAATGCGGGAAGCTACGAGCAGTACTTC. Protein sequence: CASSSNLNAGSYEQYF. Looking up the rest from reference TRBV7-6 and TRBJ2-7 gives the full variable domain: GAGVSQSPRYKVTKRGQDVALRCDPISGHVSLYWYRQALGQGPEFLTYFNYEAQQDKSGLPNDRFSAERPEGSISTLTIQRTEQRDSAMYRCASSSNLNAGSYEQYFGPGTRLTVT.

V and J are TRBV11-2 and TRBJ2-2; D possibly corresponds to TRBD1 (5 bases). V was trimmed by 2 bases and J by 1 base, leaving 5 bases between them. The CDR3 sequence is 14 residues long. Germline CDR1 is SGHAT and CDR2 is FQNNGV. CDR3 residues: CASSLTGNTGELFF. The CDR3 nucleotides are TGTGCCAGCAGCTTAACAGGGAACACCGGGGAGCTGTTTTTT.

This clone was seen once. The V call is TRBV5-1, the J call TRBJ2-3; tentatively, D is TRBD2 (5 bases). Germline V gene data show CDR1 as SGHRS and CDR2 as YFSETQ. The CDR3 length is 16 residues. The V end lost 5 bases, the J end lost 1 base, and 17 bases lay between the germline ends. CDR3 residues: CASRPTLAGGTDTQYF. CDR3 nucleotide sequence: TGCGCCAGCAGGCCTACCCTAGCCGGGGGCACAGATACGCAGTATTTT. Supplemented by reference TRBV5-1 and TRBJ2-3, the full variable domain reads KAGVTQTPRYLIKTRGQQVTLSCSPISGHRSVSWYQQTPGQGLQFLFEYFSETQRNKGNFPGRFSGRQFSNSRSEMNVSTLELGDSALYLCASRPTLAGGTDTQYFGPGTRLTVL.

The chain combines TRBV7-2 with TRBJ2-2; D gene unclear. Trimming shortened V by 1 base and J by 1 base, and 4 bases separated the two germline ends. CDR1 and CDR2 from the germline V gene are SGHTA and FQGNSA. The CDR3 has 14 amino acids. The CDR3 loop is CASSLGLNTGELFF. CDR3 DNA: TGTGCCAGCAGCTTAGGTCTGAACACCGGGGAGCTGTTTTTT.

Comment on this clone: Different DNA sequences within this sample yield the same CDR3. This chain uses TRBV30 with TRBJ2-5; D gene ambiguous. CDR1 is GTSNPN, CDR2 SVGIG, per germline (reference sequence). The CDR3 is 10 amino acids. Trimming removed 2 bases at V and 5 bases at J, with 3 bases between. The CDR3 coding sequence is TGTGCCTGGAGTCGGGAGACCCAGTACTTC. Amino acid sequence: CAWSRETQYF.

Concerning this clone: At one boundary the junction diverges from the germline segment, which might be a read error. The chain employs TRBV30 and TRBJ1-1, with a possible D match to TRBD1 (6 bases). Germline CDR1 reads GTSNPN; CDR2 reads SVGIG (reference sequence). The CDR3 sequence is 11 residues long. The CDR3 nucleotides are TGTGCCTGGGAGAAGGGGGACGTCTCCATCTTT. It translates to CAWEKGDVSIF.

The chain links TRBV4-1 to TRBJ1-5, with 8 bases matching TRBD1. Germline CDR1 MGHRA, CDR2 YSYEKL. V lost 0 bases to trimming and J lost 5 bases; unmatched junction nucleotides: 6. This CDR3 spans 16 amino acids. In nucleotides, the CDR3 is TGCGCCAGCAGCCAAGATCCAGGACAGGGCCATCAGCCCCAGCATTTT. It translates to CASSQDPGQGHQPQHF.